This T cell receptor delta chain came from a study of gamma-delta chains in newborns, infants, children (dated 2019 in TCRdb). The study in broad terms: According to the study title, microbial exposure causes polyclonal expansion of innate gammadelta T cells right after birth. The study examined the way microbial exposure affected innate gammadelta T cell populations in human newborns right after birth.

Instrument used: Illumina MiSeq. TCRdb called clones from the public reads with CATT, and repeated DNA sequences were later combined into one row. This sample is represented by fewer than 15,000 delta-chain clones; approximately 7% of them were singletons. The ten largest clones capture 20% to 25% of the sample. Concerning this clone itself: The clone's antigen remains unknown. Possible read error: a much larger clone is one base away.

Taken from cysteine to phenylalanine, the CDR3 has 20 residues. The CDR3 DNA has 60 bases and is translated from base 1. According to the germline V gene, CDR1 reads GEAIGNYY and CDR2 reads EKD. The rearranged chain carries TRDV2 and TRDJ3, and 12 junctional nucleotides match TRDD3. Material for sequencing was blood. This clonotype was obtained from a child who was a newborn, infant or young child, either healthy, febrile or measles-vaccinated (not recorded which). The sequence in DNA is TGTGCCTGTGGCACCGTACTGGGGGATACAACCTCCTGGGACACCCGACAGATGTTTTTC. It translates to CACGTVLGDTTSWDTRQMFF.